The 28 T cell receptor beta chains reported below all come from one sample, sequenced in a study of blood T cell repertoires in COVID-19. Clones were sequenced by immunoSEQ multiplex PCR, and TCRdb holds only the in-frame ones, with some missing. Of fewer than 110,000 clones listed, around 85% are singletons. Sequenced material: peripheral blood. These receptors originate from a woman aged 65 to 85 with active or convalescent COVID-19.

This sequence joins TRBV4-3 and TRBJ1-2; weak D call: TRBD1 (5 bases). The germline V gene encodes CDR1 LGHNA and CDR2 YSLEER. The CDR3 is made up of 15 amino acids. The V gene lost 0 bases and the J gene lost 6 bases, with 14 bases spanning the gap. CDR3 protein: CASSQDLPGRNGYTF. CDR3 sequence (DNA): TGCGCCAGCAGCCAAGATCTCCCAGGGCGGAATGGCTACACCTTC.

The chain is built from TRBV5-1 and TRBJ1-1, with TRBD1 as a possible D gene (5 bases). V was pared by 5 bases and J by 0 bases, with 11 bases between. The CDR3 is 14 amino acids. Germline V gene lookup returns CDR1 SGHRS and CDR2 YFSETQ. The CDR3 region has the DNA TGCGCCAGCAGATTCGACAGTATGAACACTGAAGCTTTCTTT. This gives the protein CASRFDSMNTEAFF. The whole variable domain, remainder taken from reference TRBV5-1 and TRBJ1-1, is KAGVTQTPRYLIKTRGQQVTLSCSPISGHRSVSWYQQTPGQGLQFLFEYFSETQRNKGNFPGRFSGRQFSNSRSEMNVSTLELGDSALYLCASRFDSMNTEAFFGQGTRLTVV.

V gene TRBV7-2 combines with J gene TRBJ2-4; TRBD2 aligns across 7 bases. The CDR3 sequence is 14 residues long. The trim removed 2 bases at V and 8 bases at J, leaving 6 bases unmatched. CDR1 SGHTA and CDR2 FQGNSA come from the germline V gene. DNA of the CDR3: TGTGCCAGCAGCTTAATGACTAGCAATGACATTCAGTACTTC. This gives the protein CASSLMTSNDIQYF.

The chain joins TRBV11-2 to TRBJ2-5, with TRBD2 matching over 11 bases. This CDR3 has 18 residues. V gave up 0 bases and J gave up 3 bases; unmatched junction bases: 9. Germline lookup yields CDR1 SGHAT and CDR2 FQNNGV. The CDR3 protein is CASSLDPPGTSGEETQYF. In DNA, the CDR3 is TGTGCCAGCAGCTTAGATCCCCCAGGGACTAGCGGTGAAGAGACCCAGTACTTC. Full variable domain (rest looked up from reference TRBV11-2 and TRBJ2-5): EAGVAQSPRYKIIEKRQSVAFWCNPISGHATLYWYQQILGQGPKLLIQFQNNGVVDDSQLPKDRFSAERLKGVDSTLKIQPAKLEDSAVYLCASSLDPPGTSGEETQYFGPGTRLLVL.

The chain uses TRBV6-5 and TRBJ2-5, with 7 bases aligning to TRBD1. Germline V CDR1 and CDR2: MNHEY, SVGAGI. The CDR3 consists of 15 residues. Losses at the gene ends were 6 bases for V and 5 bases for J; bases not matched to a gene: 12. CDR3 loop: CASRKSRDRGETQYF. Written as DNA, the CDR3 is TGTGCCAGCAGAAAAAGCCGGGACAGAGGGGAGACCCAGTACTTC.

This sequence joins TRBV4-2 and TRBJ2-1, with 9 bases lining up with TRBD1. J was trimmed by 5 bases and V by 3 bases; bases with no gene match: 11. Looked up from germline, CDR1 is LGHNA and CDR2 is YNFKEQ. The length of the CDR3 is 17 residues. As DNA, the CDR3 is TGTGCCAGCAGCCAGGATTCCCGACAGGGGGTTGACAATGAGCAGTTCTTC. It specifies CASSQDSRQGVDNEQFF.

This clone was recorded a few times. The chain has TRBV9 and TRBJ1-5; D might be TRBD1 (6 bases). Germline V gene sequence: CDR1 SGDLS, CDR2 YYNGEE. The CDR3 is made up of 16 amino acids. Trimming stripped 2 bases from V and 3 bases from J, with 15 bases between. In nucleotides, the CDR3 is TGTGCCAGCAGCGTCGGGGGGCGAGAAATCAATCAGCCCCAGCATTTT. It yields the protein CASSVGGREINQPQHF.

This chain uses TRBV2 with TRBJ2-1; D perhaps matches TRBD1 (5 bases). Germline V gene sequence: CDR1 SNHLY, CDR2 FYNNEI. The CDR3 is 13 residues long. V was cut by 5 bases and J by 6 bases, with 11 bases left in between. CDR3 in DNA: TGTGCCAGCAGTTCTCAGGGTAGCAATGAGCAGTTCTTC. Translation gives CASSSQGSNEQFF.

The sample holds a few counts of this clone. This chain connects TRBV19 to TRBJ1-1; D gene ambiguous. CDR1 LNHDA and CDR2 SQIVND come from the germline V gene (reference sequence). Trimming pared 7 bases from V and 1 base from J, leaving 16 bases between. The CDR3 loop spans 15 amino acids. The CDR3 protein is CASKVPGGRNTEAFF. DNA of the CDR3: TGTGCCAGTAAGGTCCCCGGAGGGAGGAACACTGAAGCTTTCTTT. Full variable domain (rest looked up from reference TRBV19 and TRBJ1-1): DGGITQSPKYLFRKEGQNVTLSCEQNLNHDAMYWYRQDPGQGLRLIYYSQIVNDFQKGDIAEGYSVSREKKESFPLTVTSAQKNPTAFYLCASKVPGGRNTEAFFGQGTRLTVV.

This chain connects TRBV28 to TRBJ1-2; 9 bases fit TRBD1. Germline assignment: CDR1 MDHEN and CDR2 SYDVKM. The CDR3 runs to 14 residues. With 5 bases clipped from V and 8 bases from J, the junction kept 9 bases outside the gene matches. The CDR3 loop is CASSQTGTGIGYTF. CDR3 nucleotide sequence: TGTGCCAGCAGTCAGACCGGGACAGGGATCGGCTACACCTTC.

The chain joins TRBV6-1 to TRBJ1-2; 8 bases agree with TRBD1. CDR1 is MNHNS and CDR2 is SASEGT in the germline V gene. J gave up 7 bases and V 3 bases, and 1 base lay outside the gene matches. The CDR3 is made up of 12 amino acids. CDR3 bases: TGTGCCAGCAGTGAGGACAGGGTTGGCTACACCTTC. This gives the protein CASSEDRVGYTF.

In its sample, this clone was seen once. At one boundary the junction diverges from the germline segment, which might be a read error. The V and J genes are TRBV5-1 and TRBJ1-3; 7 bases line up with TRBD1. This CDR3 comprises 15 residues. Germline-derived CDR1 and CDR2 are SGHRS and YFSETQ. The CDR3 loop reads CVSSMGQNSGNTIYF. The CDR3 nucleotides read TGCGTCAGCAGCATGGGACAGAACTCTGGAAACACCATATATTTT.

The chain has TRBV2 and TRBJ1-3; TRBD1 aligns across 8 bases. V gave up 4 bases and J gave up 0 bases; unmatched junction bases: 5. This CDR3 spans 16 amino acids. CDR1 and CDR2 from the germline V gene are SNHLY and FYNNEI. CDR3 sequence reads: CASSVGTGTSGNTIYF. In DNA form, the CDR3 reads TGTGCCAGCAGTGTGGGGACAGGTACCTCTGGAAACACCATATATTTT.

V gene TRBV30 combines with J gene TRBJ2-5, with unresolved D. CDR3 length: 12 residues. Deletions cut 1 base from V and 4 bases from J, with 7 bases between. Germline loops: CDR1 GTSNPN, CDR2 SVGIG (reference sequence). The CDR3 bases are TGTGCCTGGAGTGAAACAAGAGAGACCCAGTACTTC. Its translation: CAWSETRETQYF.

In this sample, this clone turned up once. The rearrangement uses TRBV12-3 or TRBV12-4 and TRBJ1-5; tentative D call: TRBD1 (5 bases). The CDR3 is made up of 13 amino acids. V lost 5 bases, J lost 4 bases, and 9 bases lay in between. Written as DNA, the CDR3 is TGTGCCAGCAGTACTCAGGGAAATCAGCCCCAGCATTTT. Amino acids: CASSTQGNQPQHF.

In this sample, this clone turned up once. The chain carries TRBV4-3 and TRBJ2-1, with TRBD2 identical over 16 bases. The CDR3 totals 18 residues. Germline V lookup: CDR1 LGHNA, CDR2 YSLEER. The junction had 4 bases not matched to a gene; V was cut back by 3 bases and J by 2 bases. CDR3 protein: CASSQGLAGGKAYNEQFF. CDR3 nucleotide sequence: TGCGCCAGCAGCCAGGGACTAGCGGGAGGGAAGGCCTACAATGAGCAGTTCTTC.

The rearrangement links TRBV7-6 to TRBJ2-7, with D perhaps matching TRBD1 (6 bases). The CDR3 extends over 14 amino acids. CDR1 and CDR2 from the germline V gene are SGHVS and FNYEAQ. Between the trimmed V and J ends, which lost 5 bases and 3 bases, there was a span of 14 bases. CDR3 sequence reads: CASSKSTGDYEQYF. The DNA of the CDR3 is TGTGCCAGCAGCAAGTCGACAGGCGACTACGAGCAGTACTTC.

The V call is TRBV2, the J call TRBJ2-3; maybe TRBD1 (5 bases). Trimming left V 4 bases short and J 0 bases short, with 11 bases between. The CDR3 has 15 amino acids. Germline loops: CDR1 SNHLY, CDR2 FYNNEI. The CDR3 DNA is TGTGCCAGCAGTGGGGGCAGGAGTAGCACAGATACGCAGTATTTT. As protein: CASSGGRSSTDTQYF. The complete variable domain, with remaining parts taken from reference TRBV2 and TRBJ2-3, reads EPEVTQTPSHQVTQMGQEVILRCVPISNHLYFYWYRQILGQKVEFLVSFYNNEISEKSEIFDDQFSVERPDGSNFTLKIRSTKLEDSAMYFCASSGGRSSTDTQYFGPGTRLTVL.

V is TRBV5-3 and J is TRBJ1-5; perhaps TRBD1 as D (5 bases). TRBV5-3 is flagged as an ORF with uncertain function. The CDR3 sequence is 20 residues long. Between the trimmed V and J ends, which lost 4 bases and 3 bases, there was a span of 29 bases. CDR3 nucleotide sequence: TGTGCCAGAAGCCCAGAGTTGGGGGGGTTAAAAGGTCGTGACAATCAGCCCCAGCATTTT. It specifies CARSPELGGLKGRDNQPQHF.

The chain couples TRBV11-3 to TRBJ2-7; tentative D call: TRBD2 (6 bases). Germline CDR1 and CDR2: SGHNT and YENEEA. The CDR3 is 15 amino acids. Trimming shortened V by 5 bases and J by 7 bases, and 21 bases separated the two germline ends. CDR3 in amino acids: CASSTTAGGAGEQYF. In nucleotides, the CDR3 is TGTGCCAGCAGCACTACCGCCGGAGGGGCGGGAGAGCAGTACTTC.

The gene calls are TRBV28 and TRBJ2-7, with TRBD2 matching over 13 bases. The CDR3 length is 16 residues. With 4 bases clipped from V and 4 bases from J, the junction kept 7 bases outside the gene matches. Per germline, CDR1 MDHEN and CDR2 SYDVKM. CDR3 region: CASSSRTSGGWYEQYF. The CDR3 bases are TGTGCCAGCAGTTCACGGACTAGCGGGGGATGGTACGAGCAGTACTTC.

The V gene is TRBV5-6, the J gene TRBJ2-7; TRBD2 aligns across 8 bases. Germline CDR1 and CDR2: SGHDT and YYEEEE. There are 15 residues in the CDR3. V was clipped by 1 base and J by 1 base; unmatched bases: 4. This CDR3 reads CASSLLSGSSYEQYF. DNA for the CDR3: TGTGCCAGCAGCTTGCTCAGCGGGAGTTCCTACGAGCAGTACTTC.

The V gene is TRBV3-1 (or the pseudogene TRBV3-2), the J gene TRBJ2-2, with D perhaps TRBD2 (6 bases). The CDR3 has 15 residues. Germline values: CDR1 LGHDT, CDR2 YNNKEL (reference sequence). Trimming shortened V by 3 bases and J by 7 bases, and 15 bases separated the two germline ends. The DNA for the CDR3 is TGTGCCAGCAGCCATACGGGACTGCCGAACGGGGAGCTGTTTTTT. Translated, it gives CASSHTGLPNGELFF.

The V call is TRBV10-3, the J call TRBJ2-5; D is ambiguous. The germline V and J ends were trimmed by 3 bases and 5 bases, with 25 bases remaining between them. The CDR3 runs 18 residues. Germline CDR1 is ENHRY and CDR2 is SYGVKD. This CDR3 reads CAISDGGLLGRSKETQYF. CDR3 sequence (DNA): TGTGCCATCAGTGACGGCGGCCTTCTGGGTCGGTCCAAGGAGACCCAGTACTTC.

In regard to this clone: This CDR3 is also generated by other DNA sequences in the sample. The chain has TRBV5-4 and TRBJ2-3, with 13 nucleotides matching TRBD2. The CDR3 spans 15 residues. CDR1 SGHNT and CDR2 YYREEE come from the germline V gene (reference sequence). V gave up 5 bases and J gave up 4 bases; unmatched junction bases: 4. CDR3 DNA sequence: TGTGCCAGCAGTCTCACTAGCGGGAGGGCAGATACGCAGTATTTT. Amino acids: CASSLTSGRADTQYF.

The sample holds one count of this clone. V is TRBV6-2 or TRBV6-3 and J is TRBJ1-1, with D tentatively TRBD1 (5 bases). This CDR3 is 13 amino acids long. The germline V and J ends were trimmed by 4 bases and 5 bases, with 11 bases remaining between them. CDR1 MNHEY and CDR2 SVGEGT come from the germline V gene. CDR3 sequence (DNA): TGTGCCAGCAGTTTTTTCAGGGCGACTGAAGCTTTCTTT. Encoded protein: CASSFFRATEAFF.

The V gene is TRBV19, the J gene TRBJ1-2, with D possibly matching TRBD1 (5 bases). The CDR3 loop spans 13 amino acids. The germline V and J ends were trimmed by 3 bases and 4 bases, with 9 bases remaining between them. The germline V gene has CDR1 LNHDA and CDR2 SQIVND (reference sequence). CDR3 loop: CASSIRGTYGYTF. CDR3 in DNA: TGTGCCAGTAGTATTAGGGGCACCTATGGCTACACCTTC. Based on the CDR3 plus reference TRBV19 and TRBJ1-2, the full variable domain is DGGITQSPKYLFRKEGQNVTLSCEQNLNHDAMYWYRQDPGQGLRLIYYSQIVNDFQKGDIAEGYSVSREKKESFPLTVTSAQKNPTAFYLCASSIRGTYGYTFGSGTRLTVV.

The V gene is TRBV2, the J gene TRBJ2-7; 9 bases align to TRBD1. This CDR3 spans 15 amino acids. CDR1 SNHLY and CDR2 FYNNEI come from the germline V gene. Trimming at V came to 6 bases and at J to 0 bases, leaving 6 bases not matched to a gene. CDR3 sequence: CASRVTGGPSYEQYF. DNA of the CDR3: TGTGCCAGCAGAGTTACAGGGGGCCCCTCCTACGAGCAGTACTTC.